The rows below give T cell receptor beta chains drawn from one sample of a study of cytomegalovirus exposure and HLA in healthy donors. The method was immunoSEQ multiplex PCR; TCRdb's version includes in-frame clones alone and lacks a portion of them. The data hold roughly 300,000 clones, with roughly 87% observed a single time. Sequences were obtained from PBMCs. Every receptor here comes from a woman aged 25 to 39 in good health and CMV-seropositive. The CDR3 runs from the conserved cysteine through the conserved F or W. Each record gives: clone size, J gene, V gene, D gene, CDR3 DNA, CDR3 protein. D genes are given only for firm matches. Not every row has a clone size; where given, it reads once, few, many or a size class.

. | TRBJ2-6 | TRBV11-3 | . | TGTGCCAGCAGCTTAGGGAACACTGGGGCCAACGTCCTGACTTTC | CASSLGNTGANVLTF
. | TRBJ2-3 | TRBV13 | TRBD2 | TGTGCCAGCAGCTCGAGAGCGGGAGTAACCCCCACAGATACGCAGTATTTT | CASSSRAGVTPTDTQYF
few | TRBJ2-2 | TRBV28 | . | TGTGCCAGCAGTTTGGAGCTACCCACCGGGGAGCTGTTTTTT | CASSLELPTGELFF
once | TRBJ2-5 | TRBV7-3 | . | TGTGCCAGCAGCGGACTGGGGGGTCAAGAGACCCAGTACTTC | CASSGLGGQETQYF
. | TRBJ2-2 | TRBV5-8 | . | TGTGCCAGCAGCTTGACGGTAGCGGCAAACACCGGGGAGCTGTTTTTT | CASSLTVAANTGELFF
. | TRBJ2-7 | TRBV6-5 | . | TGTGCCAGCAGTTATTCGGGACCCCCCTACGAGCAGTACTTC | CASSYSGPPYEQYF
. | TRBJ1-3 | TRBV4-3 | TRBD1 | TGCGCCAGCAGCCACCTCAACCCAGGACAGGGCGCTGGAAACACCATATATTTT | CASSHLNPGQGAGNTIYF
. | TRBJ2-1 | TRBV18 | TRBD2 | TGTGCCAGTAGCGGGGGCGATGAGCAGTTCTTC | CASSGGDEQFF
. | TRBJ1-1 | TRBV5-1 | . | TGCGCCAGCAGCCGAGGTGCCCCCTTGAACACTGAAGCTTTCTTT | CASSRGAPLNTEAFF
. | TRBJ2-3 | TRBV30 | . | TGTGCCTTCACAAGAGGCGGGGTGACAGATACGCAGTATTTT | CAFTRGGVTDTQYF
once | TRBJ2-5 | TRBV30 | . | TGTGCCTGGGGACGGACCGAAGAGACCCAGTACTTC | CAWGRTEETQYF
. | TRBJ2-7 | TRBV7-2 | TRBD2 | TGTGCCAGCAGCTTAGGGTACCGGACTAGCGGGGGGGCGAAAGAGCAGTACTTC | CASSLGYRTSGGAKEQYF
. | TRBJ2-2 | TRBV4-3 | TRBD2 | TGCGCCAGCACGGGGGGGCTCACCGGGGAGCTGTTTTTT | CASTGGLTGELFF
. | TRBJ2-1 | TRBV29-1 | . | TGCAGCGTTCTGACGGGAGTAGTCAATGAGCAGTTCTTC | CSVLTGVVNEQFF
. | TRBJ2-1 | TRBV18 | . | TGTGCCAGCTCACCAGGCCAGGGATCTTACAATGAGCAGTTCTTC | CASSPGQGSYNEQFF
. | TRBJ1-6 | TRBV14 | . | TGTGCCAGCAGCCAACAGATTACTTCACCCCTCCACTTT | CASSQQITSPLHF
. | TRBJ1-2 | TRBV29-1 | . | TGCAGCGCTGGGGCCTCTAACTATGGCTACACCTTC | CSAGASNYGYTF
. | TRBJ2-7 | TRBV27 | TRBD1 | TGTGCCAGCAGTAGGCAGGGGGCTTGGTACGAGCAGTACTTC | CASSRQGAWYEQYF
. | TRBJ2-3 | TRBV4-3 | . | TGCGCCAGCAGCCAAGCTTTCTCGGGACTGAGCACAGATACGCAGTATTTT | CASSQAFSGLSTDTQYF
. | TRBJ2-2 | TRBV7-6 | TRBD1 | TGTGCCAGCAGCTACGGACAGGGGGCGAACGGGGAGCTGTTTTTT | CASSYGQGANGELFF
. | TRBJ2-3 | TRBV7-3 | TRBD2 | TGTGCCAGCAGCCCCGGGCGGGAGTGGGGCTCCACAGATACGCAGTATTTT | CASSPGREWGSTDTQYF
. | TRBJ2-7 | TRBV7-2 | . | TGTGCCAGCAGCCCACCACCCAGATTTAACGAGCAGTACTTC | CASSPPPRFNEQYF
. | TRBJ2-1 | TRBV30 | . | TGTGCCTGGAGTGCTTGGGGCAGCACCAATGAGCAGTTCTTC | CAWSAWGSTNEQFF
. | TRBJ1-2 | TRBV15 | TRBD1 | TGTGCCACCAGCAGAGGGACAGGCGATGGCTACACCTTC | CATSRGTGDGYTF
. | TRBJ2-1 | TRBV29-1 | TRBD2 | TGCAGCGTTGACGATATGGGCGGGAGGGCGAACAATGAGCAGTTCTTC | CSVDDMGGRANNEQFF
. | TRBJ2-7 | TRBV28 | . | TGTGCCAGCACCTGGGACACGGACGGAGAGCAGTACTTC | CASTWDTDGEQYF
. | TRBJ2-5 | TRBV4-1 | . | TGCGCCAGCAGCCATACCGACAGGAACCAAGAGACCCAGTACTTC | CASSHTDRNQETQYF
. | TRBJ2-3 | TRBV27 | . | TGTGCCAGCAGTTTAATTGTGGGCGTAGCAGATACGCAGTATTTT | CASSLIVGVADTQYF
. | TRBJ1-5 | TRBV4-1 | . | TGCGCCAGCAGCCAAGAAGGTTGGTATCAGCCCCAGCATTTT | CASSQEGWYQPQHF
. | TRBJ2-3 | TRBV30 | TRBD2 | TGTGCCTGGAGTCATAAAATAAGACTAGCGGCTAGCACAGATACGCAGTATTTT | CAWSHKIRLAASTDTQYF
. | TRBJ2-3 | TRBV30 | . | TGTGCCTGGAGCGCTTTAGACCTCCACACAGATACGCAGTATTTT | CAWSALDLHTDTQYF
. | TRBJ1-5 | TRBV19 | TRBD1 | TGTGCCAGCGCTCCGGGACAGGATGTCCAGCCCCAGCATTTT | CASAPGQDVQPQHF
few | TRBJ2-3 | TRBV10-3 | TRBD2 | TGTGCCATCAGTGCTAGCGGGAGGACAGATACGCAGTATTTT | CAISASGRTDTQYF
few | TRBJ1-6 | TRBV19 | . | TGTGCCAGTAGTGCCCGGGACGGAGATAATTCACCCCTCCACTTT | CASSARDGDNSPLHF
. | TRBJ2-7 | TRBV13 | . | TGTGCCAGCAGCTTAGGCCGGCCTAGCAAGTCCTACGAGCAGTACTTC | CASSLGRPSKSYEQYF
once | TRBJ2-2 | TRBV4-2 | . | TGTGCCAGCAGCCTGTTATGGGAGGCGGGGTCGAACACCGGGGAGCTGTTTTTT | CASSLLWEAGSNTGELFF
. | TRBJ2-7 | TRBV14 | TRBD1 | TGTGCCAGCAGCCTCCGACAGGGTCCCTACGAGCAGTACTTC | CASSLRQGPYEQYF
. | TRBJ1-2 | TRBV30 | . | TGTGCCTGGATTATACGTAACGCGTACACCTTC | CAWIIRNAYTF
. | TRBJ2-1 | TRBV7-2 | TRBD2 | TGTGCCAGCAGCTTAAGCGGGAGGGCCAATGAGCAGTTCTTC | CASSLSGRANEQFF
once | TRBJ1-2 | TRBV28 | . | TGTGCCAGCAGTTCCCTTCTTCTTAACTATGGCTACACCTTC | CASSSLLLNYGYTF
. | TRBJ2-3 | TRBV27 | . | TGTGCCAGCAGTTTCCTTGGGGGGCGCCCAGATACGCAGTATTTT | CASSFLGGRPDTQYF
once | TRBJ1-1 | TRBV27 | . | TGTGCCAGCAGTTCGGCCAGAGGGACCTATGCGGGCACTGAAGCTTTCTTT | CASSSARGTYAGTEAFF
. | TRBJ2-3 | TRBV13 | . | TGTGCCAGCAGCTTAGCCACAGATACGCAGTATTTT | CASSLATDTQYF
. | TRBJ2-7 | TRBV11-3 | . | TGTGCCAGCAGCTTAGTGAGAGGGGGCGAGCAGTACTTC | CASSLVRGGEQYF
. | TRBJ1-3 | TRBV4-1 | . | TGCGCCAGCAGCCAAGAGAAAGGCGGGGCTGGAAACACCATATATTTT | CASSQEKGGAGNTIYF
. | TRBJ2-7 | TRBV7-8 | . | TGTGCCAGCAGCTTAGGTCCCGTCTACGAGCAGTACTTC | CASSLGPVYEQYF
. | TRBJ2-7 | TRBV7-6 | . | TGTGCCAGCAGCTTAGGGGCTAACCGACAGGACAGCTACGAGCAGTACTTC | CASSLGANRQDSYEQYF
. | TRBJ2-7 | TRBV27 | . | TGTGCCAGCAGTTCGAGGTTCCCGTCCGTCAGCTCCTACGAGCAGTACTTC | CASSSRFPSVSSYEQYF
once | TRBJ1-5 | TRBV19 | . | TGTGCCAGTAGTATAGGGGGGGCCGCCAATCAGCCCCAGCATTTT | CASSIGGAANQPQHF
. | TRBJ1-1 | TRBV14 | TRBD1 | TGTGCCAGCAGCCCTTGGACAGGGTACACTGAAGCTTTCTTT | CASSPWTGYTEAFF
. | TRBJ2-7 | TRBV11-2 | TRBD1 | TGTGCCAGCAGCTCCTCCGGGACAGGAGTCTACGAGCAGTACTTC | CASSSSGTGVYEQYF
. | TRBJ2-2 | TRBV6-5 | . | TGTGCCAGCTCTATTCGCTCGCTCGGGGAGCTGTTTTTT | CASSIRSLGELFF
once | TRBJ2-3 | TRBV2 | . | TGTGCCAGCATCGGAAATTGGGGGGGCGCACCAGGGACAGATACGCAGTATTTT | CASIGNWGGAPGTDTQYF